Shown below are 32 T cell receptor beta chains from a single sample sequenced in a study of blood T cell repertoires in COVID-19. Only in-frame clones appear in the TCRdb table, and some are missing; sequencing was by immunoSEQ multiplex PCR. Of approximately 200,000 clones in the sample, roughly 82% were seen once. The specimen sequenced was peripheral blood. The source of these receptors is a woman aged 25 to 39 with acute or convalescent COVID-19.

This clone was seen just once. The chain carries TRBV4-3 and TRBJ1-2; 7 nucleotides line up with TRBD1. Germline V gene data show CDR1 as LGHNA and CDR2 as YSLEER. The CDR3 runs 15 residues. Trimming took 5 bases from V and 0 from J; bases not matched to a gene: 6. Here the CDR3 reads CASSATGASNYGYTF. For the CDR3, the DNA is TGCGCCAGCAGCGCAACAGGGGCATCTAACTATGGCTACACCTTC.

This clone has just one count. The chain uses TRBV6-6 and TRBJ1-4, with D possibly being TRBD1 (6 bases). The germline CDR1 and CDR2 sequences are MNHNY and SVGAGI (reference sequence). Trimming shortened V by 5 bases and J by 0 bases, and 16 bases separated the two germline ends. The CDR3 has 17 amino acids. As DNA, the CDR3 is TGTGCCAGCAGTCCAACAGGGAAGGCGGCAACTAATGAAAAACTGTTTTTT. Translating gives CASSPTGKAATNEKLFF.

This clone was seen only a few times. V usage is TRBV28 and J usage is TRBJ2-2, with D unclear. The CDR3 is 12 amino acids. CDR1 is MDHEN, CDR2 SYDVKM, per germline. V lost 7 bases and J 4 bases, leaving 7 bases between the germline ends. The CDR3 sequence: CASTHSTGELFF. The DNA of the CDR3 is TGTGCCAGCACCCATAGCACCGGGGAGCTGTTTTTT.

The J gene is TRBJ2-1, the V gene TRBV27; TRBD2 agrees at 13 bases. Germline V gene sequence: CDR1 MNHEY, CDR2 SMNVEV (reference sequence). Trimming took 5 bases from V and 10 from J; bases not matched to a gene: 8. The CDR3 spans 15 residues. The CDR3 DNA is TGTGCCAGCAGTCCTCCGACTAGCGGGAGGATAGAGCAGTTCTTC. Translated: CASSPPTSGRIEQFF.

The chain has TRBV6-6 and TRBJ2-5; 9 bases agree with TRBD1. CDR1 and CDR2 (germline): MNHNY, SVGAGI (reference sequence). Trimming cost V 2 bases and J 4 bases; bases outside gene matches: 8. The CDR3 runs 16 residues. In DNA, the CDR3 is TGTGCCAGCAGTTACCCAAACAGGGGGCACGGAGAGACCCAGTACTTC. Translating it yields CASSYPNRGHGETQYF.

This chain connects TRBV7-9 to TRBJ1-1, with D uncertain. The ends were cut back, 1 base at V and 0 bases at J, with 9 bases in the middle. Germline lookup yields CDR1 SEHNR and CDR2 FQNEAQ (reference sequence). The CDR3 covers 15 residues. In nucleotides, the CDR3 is TGTGCCAGCAGCTTAGTGGGGAGGCTGAACACTGAAGCTTTCTTT. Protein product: CASSLVGRLNTEAFF. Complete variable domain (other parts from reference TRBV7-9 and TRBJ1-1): DTGVSQNPRHKITKRGQNVTFRCDPISEHNRLYWYRQTLGQGPEFLTYFQNEAQLEKSRLLSDRFSAERPKGSFSTLEIQRTEQGDSAMYLCASSLVGRLNTEAFFGQGTRLTVV.

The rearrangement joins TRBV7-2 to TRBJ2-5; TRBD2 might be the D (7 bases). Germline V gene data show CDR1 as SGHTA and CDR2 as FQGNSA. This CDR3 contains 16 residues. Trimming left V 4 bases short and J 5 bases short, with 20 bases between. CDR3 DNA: TGTGCCAGCAGCTCAGCCGGGCGGGGGCTAGCGGAGACCCAGTACTTC. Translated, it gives CASSSAGRGLAETQYF. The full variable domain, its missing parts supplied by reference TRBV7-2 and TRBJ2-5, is GAGVSQSPSNKVTEKGKDVELRCDPISGHTALYWYRQSLGQGLEFLIYFQGNSAPDKSGLPSDRFSAERTGGSVSTLTIQRTQQEDSAVYLCASSSAGRGLAETQYFGPGTRLLVL.

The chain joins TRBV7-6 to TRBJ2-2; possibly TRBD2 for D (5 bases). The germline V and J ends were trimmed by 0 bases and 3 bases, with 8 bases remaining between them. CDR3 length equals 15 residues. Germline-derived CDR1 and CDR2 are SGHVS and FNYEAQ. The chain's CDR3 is CASSLARADTGELFF. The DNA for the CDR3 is TGTGCCAGCAGCTTAGCGCGGGCTGACACCGGGGAGCTGTTTTTT.

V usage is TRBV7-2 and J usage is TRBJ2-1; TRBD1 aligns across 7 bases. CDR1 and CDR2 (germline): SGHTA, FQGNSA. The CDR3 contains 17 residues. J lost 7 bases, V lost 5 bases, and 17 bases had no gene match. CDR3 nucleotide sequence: TGTGCCAGCAGCCAGGCAGTAACAAACAGGGGCCGGAATGAGCAGTTCTTC. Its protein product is CASSQAVTNRGRNEQFF.

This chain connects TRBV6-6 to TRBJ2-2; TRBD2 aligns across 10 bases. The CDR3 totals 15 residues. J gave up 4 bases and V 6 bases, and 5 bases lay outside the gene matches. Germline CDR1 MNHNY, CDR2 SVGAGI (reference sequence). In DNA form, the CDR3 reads TGTGCCAGCAGCCCTCTAGCGGGGGTCACCGGGGAGCTGTTTTTT. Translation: CASSPLAGVTGELFF.

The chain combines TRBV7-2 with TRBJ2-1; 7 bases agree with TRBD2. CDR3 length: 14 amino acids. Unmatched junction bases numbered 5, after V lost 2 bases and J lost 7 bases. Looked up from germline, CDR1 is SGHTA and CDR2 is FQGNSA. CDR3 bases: TGTGCCAGCAGCTTAAGCGGGACGCGGAATGAGCAGTTCTTC. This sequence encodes CASSLSGTRNEQFF.

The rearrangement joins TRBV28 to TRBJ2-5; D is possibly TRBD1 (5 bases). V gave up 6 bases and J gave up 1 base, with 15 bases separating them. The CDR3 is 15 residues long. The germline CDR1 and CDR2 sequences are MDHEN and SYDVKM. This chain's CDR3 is CASSSNRPPQETQYF. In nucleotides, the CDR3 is TGTGCCAGCAGCTCGAACAGGCCACCCCAAGAGACCCAGTACTTC.

CDR3 region: CASSPTGQRNTEAFF. CDR3 in DNA: TGTGCCAGCTCACCAACGGGACAGAGGAACACTGAAGCTTTCTTT. The V and J genes are TRBV18 and TRBJ1-1; 7 bases fit TRBD1. The CDR3 sequence is 15 residues long. With V trimmed by 2 bases and J by 1 base, 4 bases remained unmatched. Germline loops: CDR1 KGHSH, CDR2 LQKENI.

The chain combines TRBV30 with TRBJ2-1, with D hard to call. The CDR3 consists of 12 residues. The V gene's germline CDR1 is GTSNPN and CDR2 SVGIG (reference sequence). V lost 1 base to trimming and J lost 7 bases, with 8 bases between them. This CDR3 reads CAWSDLANEQFF. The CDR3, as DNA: TGTGCCTGGAGTGACTTAGCTAATGAGCAGTTCTTC.

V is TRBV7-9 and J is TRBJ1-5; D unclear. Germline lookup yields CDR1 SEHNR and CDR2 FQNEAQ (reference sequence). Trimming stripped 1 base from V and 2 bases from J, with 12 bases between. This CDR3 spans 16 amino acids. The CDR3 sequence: CASSLGSQRGNQPQHF. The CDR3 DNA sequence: TGTGCCAGCAGCTTAGGTTCACAGCGGGGCAATCAGCCCCAGCATTTT.

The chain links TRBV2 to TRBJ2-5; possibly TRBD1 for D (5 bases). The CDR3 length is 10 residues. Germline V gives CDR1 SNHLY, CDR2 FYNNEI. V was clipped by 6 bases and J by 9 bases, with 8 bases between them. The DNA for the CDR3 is TGTGCCAGCAGATCAGGGTCCCAGTACTTC. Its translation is CASRSGSQYF.

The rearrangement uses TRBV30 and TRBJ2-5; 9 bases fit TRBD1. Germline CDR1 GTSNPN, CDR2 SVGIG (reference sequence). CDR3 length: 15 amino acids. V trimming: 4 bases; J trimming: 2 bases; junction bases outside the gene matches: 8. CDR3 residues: CAWTLLGQGQETQYF. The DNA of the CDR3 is TGTGCCTGGACCCTTCTCGGACAGGGGCAAGAGACCCAGTACTTC.

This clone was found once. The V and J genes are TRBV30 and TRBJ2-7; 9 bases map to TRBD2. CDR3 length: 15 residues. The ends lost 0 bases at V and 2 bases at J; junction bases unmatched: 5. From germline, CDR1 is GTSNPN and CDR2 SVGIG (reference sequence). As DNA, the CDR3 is TGTGCCTGGAGTGTAGGGCTAGCGGGAACCTACGAGCAGTACTTC. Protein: CAWSVGLAGTYEQYF.

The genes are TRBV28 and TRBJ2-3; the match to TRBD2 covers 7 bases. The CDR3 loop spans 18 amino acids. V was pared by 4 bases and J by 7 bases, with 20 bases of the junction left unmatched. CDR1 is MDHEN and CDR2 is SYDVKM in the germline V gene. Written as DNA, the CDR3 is TGTGCCAGCAGTTCTGGCCTAAGGCGGGGAGGGGCCTCTCATACGCAGTATTTT. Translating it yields CASSSGLRRGGASHTQYF.

CDR3 DNA sequence: TGTGCCAGCAGCCCTCGAGGGAGAGCTGAAGCTTTCTTT. It translates to CASSPRGRAEAFF. The J gene is TRBJ1-1, the V gene TRBV13; D gene uncertain. Between the trimmed V and J ends, which lost 5 bases and 6 bases, there was a span of 13 bases. This CDR3 comprises 13 residues. Germline-derived CDR1 and CDR2 are PRHDT and FYEKMQ (reference sequence). The whole variable domain, filled in from reference TRBV13 and TRBJ1-1, reads AAGVIQSPRHLIKEKRETATLKCYPIPRHDTVYWYQQGPGQDPQFLISFYEKMQSDKGSIPDRFSAQQFSDYHSELNMSSLELGDSALYFCASSPRGRAEAFFGQGTRLTVV.

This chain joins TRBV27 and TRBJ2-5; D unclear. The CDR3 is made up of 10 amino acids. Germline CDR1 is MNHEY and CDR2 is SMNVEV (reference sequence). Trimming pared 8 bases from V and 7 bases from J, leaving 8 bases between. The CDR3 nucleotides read TGTGCCAGCGGCTTCAGGACCCAGTACTTC. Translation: CASGFRTQYF.

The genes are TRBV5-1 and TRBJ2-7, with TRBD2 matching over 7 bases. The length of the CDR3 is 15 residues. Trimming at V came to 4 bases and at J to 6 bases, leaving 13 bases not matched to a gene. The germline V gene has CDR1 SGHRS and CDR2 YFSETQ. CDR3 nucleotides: TGCGCCAGCAGCGGGAGGGACCTGGGCGAGCCCGAGCAGTACTTC. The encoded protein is CASSGRDLGEPEQYF.

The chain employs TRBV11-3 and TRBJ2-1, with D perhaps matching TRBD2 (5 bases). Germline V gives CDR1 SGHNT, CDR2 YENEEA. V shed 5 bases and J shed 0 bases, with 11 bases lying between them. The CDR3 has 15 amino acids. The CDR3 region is CASSGGAGSYNEQFF. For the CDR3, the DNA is TGTGCCAGCAGCGGAGGTGCGGGCTCCTACAATGAGCAGTTCTTC.

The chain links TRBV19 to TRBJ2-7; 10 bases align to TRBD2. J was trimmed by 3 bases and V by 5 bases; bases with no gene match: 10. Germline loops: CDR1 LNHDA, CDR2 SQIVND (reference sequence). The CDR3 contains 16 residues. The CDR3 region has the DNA TGTGCCAGTAGTGTCTCTAGCGGGGGCCTACTCTACGAGCAGTACTTC. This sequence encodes CASSVSSGGLLYEQYF.

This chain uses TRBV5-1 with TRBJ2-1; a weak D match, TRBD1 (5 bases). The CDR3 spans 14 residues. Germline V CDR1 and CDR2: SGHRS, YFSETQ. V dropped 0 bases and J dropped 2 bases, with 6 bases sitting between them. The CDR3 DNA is TGCGCCAGCAGCTTGGGGGGCGCCTACAATGAGCAGTTCTTC. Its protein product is CASSLGGAYNEQFF.

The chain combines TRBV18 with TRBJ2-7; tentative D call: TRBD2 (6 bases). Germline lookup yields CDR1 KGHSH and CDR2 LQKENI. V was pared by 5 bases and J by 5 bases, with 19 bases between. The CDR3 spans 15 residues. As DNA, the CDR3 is TGTGCCAGCTCAGTAGACCGGGACTTTTTCGACGAGCAGTACTTC. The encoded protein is CASSVDRDFFDEQYF.

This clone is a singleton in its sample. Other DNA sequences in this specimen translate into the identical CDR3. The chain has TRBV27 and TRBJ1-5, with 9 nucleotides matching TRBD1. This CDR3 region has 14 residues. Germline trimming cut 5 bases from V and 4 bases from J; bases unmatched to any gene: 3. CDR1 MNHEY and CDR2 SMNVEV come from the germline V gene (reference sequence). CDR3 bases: TGTGCCAGCAGTCCGGGACAGGGTAATCAGCCCCAGCATTTT. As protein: CASSPGQGNQPQHF.

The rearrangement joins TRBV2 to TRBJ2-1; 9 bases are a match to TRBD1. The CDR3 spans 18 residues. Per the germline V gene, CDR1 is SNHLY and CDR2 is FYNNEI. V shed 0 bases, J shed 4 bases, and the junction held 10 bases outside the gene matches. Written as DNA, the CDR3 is TGTGCCAGCAGTGAAGCCCGTTCCGGGACAGGGAAGTACAATGAGCAGTTCTTC. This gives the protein CASSEARSGTGKYNEQFF.

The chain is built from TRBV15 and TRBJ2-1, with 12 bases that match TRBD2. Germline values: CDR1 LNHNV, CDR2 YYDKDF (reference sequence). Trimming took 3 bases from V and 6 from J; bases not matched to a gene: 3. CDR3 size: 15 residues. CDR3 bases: TGTGCCACCAGCAGGAGGACTAGCGGGATCAATGAGCAGTTCTTC. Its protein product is CATSRRTSGINEQFF.

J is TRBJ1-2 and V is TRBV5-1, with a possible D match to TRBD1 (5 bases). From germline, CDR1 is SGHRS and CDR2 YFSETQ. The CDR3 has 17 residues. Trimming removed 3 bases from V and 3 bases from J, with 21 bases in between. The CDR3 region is CASSSYTQGNYDYGYTF. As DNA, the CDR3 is TGCGCCAGCAGCTCCTATACTCAGGGTAACTACGACTATGGCTACACCTTC.

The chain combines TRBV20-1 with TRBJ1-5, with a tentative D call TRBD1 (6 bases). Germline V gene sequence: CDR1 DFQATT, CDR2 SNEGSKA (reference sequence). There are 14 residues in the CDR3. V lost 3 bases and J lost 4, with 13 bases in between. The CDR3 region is CSASPQGWNQPQHF. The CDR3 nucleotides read TGCAGTGCTAGTCCACAGGGCTGGAATCAGCCCCAGCATTTT.

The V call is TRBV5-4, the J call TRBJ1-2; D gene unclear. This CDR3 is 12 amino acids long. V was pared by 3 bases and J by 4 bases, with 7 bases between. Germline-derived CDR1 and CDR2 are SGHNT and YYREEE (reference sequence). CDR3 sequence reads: CASSSTAYGYTF. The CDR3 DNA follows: TGTGCCAGCAGCTCCACAGCCTATGGCTACACCTTC.